This T cell receptor (beta chain) was observed in a study of STAT3 mutations in large granular lymphocyte leukemia. Sequencing used immunoSEQ multiplex PCR; TCRdb keeps in-frame clones, though not all of them. There are 25,000 to 40,000 clones in the sample; 75% to 90% occur only once, and roughly an eighth lies in the top ten. CDR3 length: 11 amino acids. Between the trimmed V and J ends, which lost 7 bases and 1 base, there was a span of 0 bases. Per the germline V gene, CDR1 is SGHRS and CDR2 is YFSETQ. Study findings and constraints: In T-cell large granular lymphocyte leukemia, about half of patients showed multiple immunodominant subclonotypes.

Turning to this clone: The antigen is unknown.

The sample consisted of peripheral blood mononuclear cells. This TCR came from a man aged 55 to 70 with T-cell large granular lymphocyte leukemia. Some clones in this sample may be carry-over from other donors' samples. The chain combines TRBV5-1 with TRBJ2-6; D uncertain. The CDR3 is CASSGANVLTF. DNA of the CDR3: TGCGCCAGCTCTGGGGCCAACGTCCTGACTTTC.